This T cell receptor (beta chain) came from a study of T cells in Graves' hyperthyroidism and ophthalmopathy. The source of the PBMCs was 10 ml of fresh peripheral blood. CDR1 ENHRY and CDR2 SYGVKD come from the germline V gene. The CDR3 runs 15 residues. With 0 bases removed from V and 0 bases from J, the gap between germline ends came to 5 bases. TCR beta CDR3 sequences were amplified from RNA transcripts. The primer set for the first-round RT-PCR of the TCR CDR3 was HTBI. MiXCR, applied by TCRdb to the multiplex PCR reads, yields one record per CDR3 protein. The sample contains 550,000 to 650,000 distinct CDR3 sequences, less than 15% of which appear only once. This clonotype was recorded at least ten times.

The chain is built from TRBV10-3 and TRBJ2-2, with D unclear. The source is a woman aged 40 to 55 with Graves' hyperthyroidism. Input material: blood. DNA for the CDR3: TGTGCCATCAGTGAGTCGCGCTCGAACACCGGGGAGCTGTTTTTT. Amino acid sequence: CAISESRSNTGELFF.